The 21 T cell receptor beta chains presented below share a single source sample, sequenced in a study of spatial heterogeneity in lung cancer. A single record per CDR3 protein comes from TCRdb applying MiXCR to the 5' RACE reads. This sample yields around 110,000 distinct CDR3 sequences, of which 12% are seen a single time; approximately 16% belongs to the top ten. Time point given: blood at routine non-recurrence follow-up after resection. Without sorting, whole RNA was sequenced from tumor, nontumor lung or frozen PBMC. Sequenced here: PBMCs, sampled at follow-up. The receptors shown here come from a male donor with early-stage non-small cell lung cancer.

This clonotype showed up just a few times. The V and J genes are TRBV20-1 and TRBJ1-6; 7 positions agree with TRBD1. The trim removed 1 base at V and 0 bases at J, leaving 9 bases unmatched. The CDR3 runs to 18 residues. Germline V gene lookup returns CDR1 DFQATT and CDR2 SNEGSKA (reference sequence). The DNA of the CDR3 is TGCAGTGCTAGAGCCAGGGGGGGAATAAGCTCCTATAATTCACCCCTCCACTTT. This gives the protein CSARARGGISSYNSPLHF.

This clonotype appeared a few times. The J gene is TRBJ2-2, the V gene TRBV28; weak D call: TRBD1 (5 bases). The V and J ends lost 5 bases and 9 bases respectively, with 25 bases between them. In germline, CDR1 is MDHEN, CDR2 SYDVKM. This CDR3 spans 17 amino acids. CDR3 nucleotide sequence: TGTGCCAGCAGTGGACCCAGACCCCTGATCAGGGAAAGGGAGCTGTTTTTT. This codes for CASSGPRPLIRERELFF.

This chain joins TRBV7-4 and TRBJ2-2; 9 bases map to TRBD2. Losses at the gene ends were 0 bases for V and 6 bases for J; bases not matched to a gene: 5. Per the germline V gene, CDR1 is SGHVT and CDR2 is SQSDAQ. The CDR3 extends over 16 amino acids. For the CDR3, the DNA is TGTGCCAGCAGCTTAGCGGTTAGCGGGGGTTCCGGGGAGCTGTTTTTT. This gives the protein CASSLAVSGGSGELFF.

This clonotype was detected many times. The chain recombines TRBV28 with TRBJ1-5; D ambiguous. This CDR3 has 12 amino acids. Trimming left V 6 bases short and J 4 bases short, with 7 bases between. From germline, CDR1 is MDHEN and CDR2 SYDVKM. The CDR3 region has the DNA TGTGCCAGCAGCTTAGGGAATCAGCCCCAGCATTTT. Protein sequence: CASSLGNQPQHF.

In its sample, this clonotype was seen a few times. The rearrangement joins TRBV11-2 to TRBJ1-3; D might be TRBD1 (5 bases). CDR1 is SGHAT and CDR2 is FQNNGV in the germline V gene. Trimming shortened V by 1 base and J by 0 bases, and 13 bases separated the two germline ends. The CDR3 spans 17 residues. The CDR3 reads CASSLAQGRLSGNTIYF. The CDR3 DNA reads TGTGCCAGCAGCTTAGCTCAGGGAAGACTCTCTGGAAACACCATATATTTT.

This clonotype appeared many times. The CDR3 sequence is CASSLDRVYGYTF. CDR3 sequence (DNA): TGTGCCAGCAGTTTAGACAGGGTCTATGGCTACACCTTC. The chain couples TRBV27 to TRBJ1-2; 7 nucleotides agree with TRBD1. Unmatched junction bases numbered 1, after V lost 2 bases and J lost 4 bases. Germline values: CDR1 MNHEY, CDR2 SMNVEV (reference sequence). The CDR3 has 13 amino acids.

The genes are TRBV3-1 and TRBJ1-1; D is unresolved. The CDR3 loop spans 15 amino acids. Germline CDR1 reads LGHDT; CDR2 reads YNNKEL (reference sequence). Trimming shortened V by 3 bases and J by 1 base, and 12 bases separated the two germline ends. The CDR3: CASSQSRYKNTEAFF. The CDR3 DNA sequence: TGTGCCAGCAGCCAGTCTCGGTACAAGAACACTGAAGCTTTCTTT.

Only a few counts were recorded for this clonotype. This chain links TRBV7-9 with TRBJ1-2; 7 bases line up with TRBD1. The CDR3 is made up of 19 amino acids. Germline lookup yields CDR1 SEHNR and CDR2 FQNEAQ (reference sequence). V trimming: 5 bases; J trimming: 0 bases; junction bases outside the gene matches: 18. The CDR3 DNA reads as TGTGCCAGCAGCCCCGGGTTAAGGGGGCGTAAAGGGACTAACTATGGCTACACCTTC. Its protein is CASSPGLRGRKGTNYGYTF.

The chain links TRBV14 to TRBJ1-1; D possibly corresponds to TRBD1 (5 bases). Germline V CDR1 and CDR2: SGHDN, FVKESK. The CDR3 is 15 amino acids. The germline V and J ends were trimmed by 4 bases and 2 bases, with 14 bases remaining between them. The CDR3 DNA is TGTGCCAGCAGCCGGCGTCTTACAGGAAACACTGAAGCTTTCTTT. Its translation: CASSRRLTGNTEAFF. Variable domain in full (rest from reference TRBV14 and TRBJ1-1): EAGVTQFPSHSVIEKGQTVTLRCDPISGHDNLYWYRRVMGKEIKFLLHFVKESKQDESGMPNNRFLAERTGGTYSTLKVQPAELEDSGVYFCASSRRLTGNTEAFFGQGTRLTVV.

This chain links TRBV6-2 or TRBV6-3 with TRBJ1-1, with 10 bases aligning to TRBD1. The ends lost 2 bases at V and 4 bases at J; junction bases unmatched: 10. CDR1 and CDR2 (germline): MNHEY, SVGEGT. The CDR3 is 17 amino acids. The CDR3 sequence: CASSYLHDRGRSTEAFF. The DNA of the CDR3 is TGTGCCAGCAGTTACCTCCACGACAGGGGGCGTTCCACTGAAGCTTTCTTT.

This clonotype was counted between two and nine times. This chain uses TRBV5-6 with TRBJ2-5; D is undetermined. Trimming left V 2 bases short and J 1 base short, with 9 bases between. Germline CDR1 and CDR2: SGHDT and YYEEEE. This CDR3 has 14 residues. For the CDR3, the DNA is TGTGCCAGCAGCTTTGGTGCGAGCCAAGAGACCCAGTACTTC. This sequence encodes CASSFGASQETQYF.

The chain employs TRBV7-9 and TRBJ2-2, with 7 bases aligning to TRBD1. The CDR3 runs to 19 residues. Per the germline V gene, CDR1 is SEHNR and CDR2 is FQNEAQ (reference sequence). V trimming: 5 bases; J trimming: 5 bases; junction bases outside the gene matches: 20. This CDR3 reads CASSPGRGQTILGTGELFF. The DNA of the CDR3 is TGTGCCAGCAGCCCCGGCCGGGGACAGACAATCCTCGGTACCGGGGAGCTGTTTTTT.

In this sample, this clonotype turned up many times. The chain employs TRBV7-6 and TRBJ2-7, with D uncertain. Between the trimmed V and J ends, which lost 8 bases and 3 bases, there was a span of 17 bases. Germline loops: CDR1 SGHVS, CDR2 FNYEAQ. The CDR3 loop spans 14 amino acids. The CDR3: CASQMQPLVYEQYF. CDR3 DNA: TGTGCCAGCCAAATGCAGCCTTTAGTCTACGAGCAGTACTTC.

This clonotype showed up many times. This chain connects TRBV7-2 to TRBJ1-1; 7 bases map to TRBD1. In germline, CDR1 is SGHTA, CDR2 FQGNSA. Trimming removed 1 base from V and 0 bases from J; junction bases left unmatched: 2. The length of the CDR3 is 15 residues. The CDR3 loop is CASSLGGTVNTEAFF. CDR3 nucleotides: TGTGCCAGCAGCTTAGGGGGGACAGTGAACACTGAAGCTTTCTTT.

J is TRBJ2-1 and V is TRBV4-3, with 9 bases lining up with TRBD1. In germline, CDR1 is LGHNA, CDR2 YSLEER. J was trimmed by 8 bases and V by 0 bases; bases with no gene match: 14. The CDR3 contains 18 residues. The CDR3 DNA is TGCGCCAGCAGCCAAGATTCCCCTTATGGACAGGGGAACCATGAGCAGTTCTTC. Its translation is CASSQDSPYGQGNHEQFF.

The table lists this clonotype with a few counts. This chain connects TRBV23-1 to TRBJ1-6, with D perhaps TRBD1 (5 bases). TRBV23-1 is sorted into the ORF group, with uncertain function. The V gene lost 0 bases and the J gene lost 5 bases, with 32 bases spanning the gap. The CDR3 sequence is 23 residues long. This CDR3 reads CASSQSRNSRGSSGKKDNSPLHF. The CDR3 region has the DNA TGCGCCAGCAGTCAATCGAGGAATTCGAGGGGTTCGTCGGGCAAGAAGGATAATTCACCCCTCCACTTT.

This clonotype was counted ten times or more. The chain uses TRBV20-1 and TRBJ2-2; TRBD2 matches 8 bases. The CDR3 covers 14 residues. Looked up from germline, CDR1 is DFQATT and CDR2 is SNEGSKA (reference sequence). V lost 3 bases and J lost 1; bases outside the gene matches: 1. The DNA of the CDR3 is TGCAGTGCTAGGAGCGGGGGGAACACCGGGGAGCTGTTTTTT. This codes for CSARSGGNTGELFF.

This chain connects TRBV6-2 or TRBV6-3 to TRBJ1-1; possibly TRBD1 for D (6 bases). The CDR3 totals 16 residues. CDR1 MNHEY and CDR2 SVGEGT come from the germline V gene. Trimming left V 3 bases short and J 3 bases short, with 17 bases between. The CDR3 loop is CASSYSGGVVDTEAFF. The CDR3 nucleotides are TGTGCCAGCAGTTATTCGGGGGGCGTAGTGGACACTGAAGCTTTCTTT.

This clonotype was counted ten times or more. V gene TRBV2 combines with J gene TRBJ2-2; the D gene is possibly TRBD1 (6 bases). Trimming took off 2 bases at V and 6 bases at J, with 16 bases between the two ends. Germline lookup yields CDR1 SNHLY and CDR2 FYNNEI. The CDR3 is made up of 16 amino acids. The CDR3 nucleotides are TGTGCCAGCAGTGAATTCGGTCTGGGGGCGGCCGGGGAGCTGTTTTTT. Translation: CASSEFGLGAAGELFF.

On this clonotype: A much larger clone lies one base from this, so it may be a read error. The chain combines TRBV7-8 with TRBJ2-6; the D is unclear. The CDR3 is 16 residues long. Per the germline V gene, CDR1 is SGHVS and CDR2 is FQNEAQ. CDR3 DNA: TGTGTCATCACCGGACGGCGCAAGGCTGGGGCCAACGTCCTGACTTTC. Translation gives CVITGRRKAGANVLTF.

This clonotype has at least ten counts. V gene TRBV7-2 combines with J gene TRBJ2-5; 10 nucleotides agree with TRBD1. The germline V gene has CDR1 SGHTA and CDR2 FQGNSA. This CDR3 region has 15 residues. V was pared by 4 bases and J by 5 bases, with 7 bases of the junction left unmatched. The CDR3 DNA follows: TGTGCCAGCAGCTGGAGGACAGGGGGAGGGGAGACCCAGTACTTC. Translating gives CASSWRTGGGETQYF.